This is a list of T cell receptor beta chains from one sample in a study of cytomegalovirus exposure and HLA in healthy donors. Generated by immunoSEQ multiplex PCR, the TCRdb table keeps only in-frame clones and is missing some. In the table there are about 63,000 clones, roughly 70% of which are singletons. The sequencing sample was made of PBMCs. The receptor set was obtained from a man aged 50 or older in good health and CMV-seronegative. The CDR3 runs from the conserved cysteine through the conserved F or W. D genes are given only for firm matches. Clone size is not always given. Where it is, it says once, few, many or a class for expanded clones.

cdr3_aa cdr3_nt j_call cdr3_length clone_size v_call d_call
CASSLGRGRGNVIYGYTF TGTGCCAGCAGCTTAGGCCGGGGCAGGGGGAATGTGATCTATGGCTACACCTTC TRBJ1-2 18 NA TRBV13 TRBD1
CASSQEGRGGQPQHF TGTGCCAGCAGCCAAGAAGGGAGAGGCGGGCAGCCCCAGCATTTT TRBJ1-5 15 NA TRBV4-2 NA
CASSPPQGREETQYF TGTGCCAGCAGCCCACCTCAGGGGAGAGAAGAGACCCAGTACTTC TRBJ2-5 15 NA TRBV5-5 NA
CASSLADGTYGYTF TGCGCCAGCAGCTTAGCGGACGGTACCTATGGCTACACCTTC TRBJ1-2 14 few TRBV5-1 NA
CASSDRTSGGARQFF TGTGCCAGCAGTGACAGGACTAGCGGGGGGGCGAGGCAGTTCTTC TRBJ2-1 15 NA TRBV6-1 TRBD2
CASFEGHLNSGNTIYF TGTGCCAGCTTCGAGGGACATTTAAACTCTGGAAACACCATATATTTT TRBJ1-3 16 once TRBV18 NA
CASSGGTAGYNYGYTF TGTGCCAGCAGCGGCGGGACAGCGGGTTATAACTATGGCTACACCTTC TRBJ1-2 16 few TRBV9 TRBD1
CASSLTPGPLHF TGTGCCAGCAGCTTAACGCCCGGACCCCTCCACTTT TRBJ1-6 12 NA TRBV7-3 NA
CASSLGGGTDTQYF TGTGCCAGCAGCTTGGGAGGGGGCACAGATACGCAGTATTTT TRBJ2-3 14 once TRBV11-2 TRBD2
CASSRPGTGDEQYF TGTGCCAGCAGTCGGCCCGGGACAGGGGACGAGCAGTACTTC TRBJ2-7 14 NA TRBV5-4 TRBD1
CASSPRTDSYEQYF TGTGCCAGTAGTCCCAGGACAGACTCCTACGAGCAGTACTTC TRBJ2-7 14 NA TRBV19 NA
CASSYPTGASGETQYF TGTGCCAGCAGTTACCCCACAGGGGCTAGCGGGGAGACCCAGTACTTC TRBJ2-5 16 NA TRBV6-6 NA
CASSLDSIGGYTF TGTGCCAGCTCCCTGGACAGTATTGGTGGCTACACCTTC TRBJ1-2 13 NA TRBV9 NA
CAWSTGTGTYEQYF TGTGCCTGGAGTACCGGGACAGGAACCTACGAGCAGTACTTC TRBJ2-7 14 NA TRBV30 TRBD1
CASSLKSAGVGYGYTF TGTGCCAGCAGCTTGAAATCGGCGGGGGTCGGCTATGGCTACACCTTC TRBJ1-2 16 NA TRBV5-5 NA
CASSLGGVETQYF TGCGCCAGCAGCCTAGGAGGCGTGGAGACCCAGTACTTC TRBJ2-5 13 NA TRBV4-1 NA
CASSLGGPNQPQHF TGTGCCAGCAGCCTTGGCGGGCCCAATCAGCCCCAGCATTTT TRBJ1-5 14 NA TRBV5-6 NA
CASQPRRGLGKYNEQFF TGTGCCAGCCAGCCACGGCGGGGGTTGGGTAAATACAATGAGCAGTTCTTC TRBJ2-1 17 once TRBV27 TRBD2
CASGLAGALTDTQYF TGTGCCAGCGGGCTAGCGGGGGCCCTCACAGATACGCAGTATTTT TRBJ2-3 15 once TRBV7-6 TRBD2
CASSDRDKARGGYTF TGTGCCAGCAGTGACCGGGACAAGGCCCGAGGTGGCTACACCTTC TRBJ1-2 15 NA TRBV25-1 NA
CASSREPNQPQHF TGTGCTAGCAGCCGTGAGCCCAATCAGCCCCAGCATTTT TRBJ1-5 13 NA TRBV7-7 NA
CASSSGPGTANTEAFF TGTGCCAGCAGCTCCGGTCCCGGGACAGCGAACACTGAAGCTTTCTTT TRBJ1-1 16 NA TRBV7-9 TRBD1
CASSSTGFGRETQYF TGTGCCAGCAGTTCCACGGGCTTCGGGAGGGAGACCCAGTACTTC TRBJ2-5 15 NA TRBV5-4 TRBD2
CASTPGGSNSPLHF TGTGCCAGCACCCCCGGCGGCTCGAATTCACCCCTCCACTTT TRBJ1-6 14 NA TRBV27 NA
CSVPWTSDRNEQFF TGCAGCGTACCGTGGACTAGCGATCGCAATGAGCAGTTCTTC TRBJ2-1 14 few TRBV29-1 TRBD2
CASSVEEGWGRAEQFF TGTGCCAGCAGCGTAGAGGAGGGGTGGGGTCGTGCTGAGCAGTTCTTC TRBJ2-1 16 NA TRBV9 NA